This T cell receptor (beta chain) is from a study of blood T cell repertoires in COVID-19. About the study: The analysed material was cDNA or gDNA that came from T cells, B-cell-depleted T cells, or PBMCs.

V lost 5 bases and J 4 bases, leaving 11 bases between the germline ends. This CDR3 contains 13 residues. Germline CDR1 is SGHNT and CDR2 is YENEEA. TCRdb's table, derived via immunoSEQ multiplex PCR, lists solely in-frame clones and lacks some. The sample lists nearly 80,000 clones; approximately 82% were seen once. This sequence joins TRBV11-3 and TRBJ1-1, with D perhaps matching TRBD1 (5 bases). This receptor was taken from a woman aged 70-85 years with acute or convalescent COVID-19. The sample was peripheral blood. The DNA of the CDR3 is TGTGCCAGCAGCATGGGGCTAGGCACTGAAGCTTTCTTT. Translated: CASSMGLGTEAFF.